Described below is a single T cell receptor (beta chain) sequence and its context. Its antigen remains unidentified. These data belong to a study of OX40 agonist ivuxolimab in advanced cancers. Points from the study as a whole: Some patients who did not respond also had low normalized T-cell clonal expansion.

Germline lookup yields CDR1 SGHAT and CDR2 FQNNGV. V was clipped by 5 bases and J by 4 bases, with 6 bases between them. The CDR3 has 12 residues. Produced via immunoSEQ multiplex PCR; TCRdb's table is partial and in-frame only. The repertoire consists of around 68,000 clones, with roughly 84% occurring once and the leading ten covering approximately 0.39%. The J gene is TRBJ1-5, the V gene TRBV11-2; no clear D gene. This sequence originates from an adult with an advanced solid tumor such as melanoma, head and neck, liver or kidney cancer. Sequencing used CD4+ or CD8+ T cells sorted from blood, obtained in a trial of the OX40 agonist ivuxolimab. CDR3 region: CASSLGNQPQHF. CDR3 nucleotide sequence: TGTGCCAGCAGCCTGGGTAATCAGCCCCAGCATTTT.